The 26 T cell receptor beta chains below come from one sample, sequenced in a study of cytomegalovirus exposure and HLA in healthy donors. Vbeta (60) and Jbeta (13) primers were used in the PCR. Profiling relied on immunoSEQ multiplex PCR, and the TCRdb table lists in-frame clones only, not all of them. Of 130,000 to 150,000 clones listed, around three quarters are singletons. Sequenced sample: PBMCs. The source of these receptors is a middle-aged man in good health and CMV-seropositive.

V and J are TRBV30 and TRBJ2-5, with D possibly being TRBD1 (5 bases). V dropped 0 bases and J dropped 5 bases, with 19 bases sitting between them. Per the germline V gene, CDR1 is GTSNPN and CDR2 is SVGIG (reference sequence). The CDR3 runs 16 residues. The CDR3 DNA follows: TGTGCCTGGAGTGTACTGGTTCAGACAGCCCGGGAGACCCAGTACTTC. This gives the protein CAWSVLVQTARETQYF.

This clone was detected only a few times. The chain joins TRBV5-4 to TRBJ2-5; D gene uncertain. Per germline, CDR1 SGHNT and CDR2 YYREEE (reference sequence). CDR3 length equals 13 residues. V was trimmed by 0 bases and J by 5 bases, leaving 8 bases between them. The CDR3 reads CASSLDSTETQYF. The CDR3 nucleotides read TGTGCCAGCAGCTTGGACAGCACGGAGACCCAGTACTTC.

The chain is built from TRBV6-5 and TRBJ2-1, with 8 bases lining up with TRBD1. V lost 5 bases and J lost 9; bases outside the gene matches: 6. The CDR3 sequence is 13 residues long. Germline loops: CDR1 MNHEY, CDR2 SVGAGI. The CDR3 DNA follows: TGTGCCAGCAGTAACAGGGGGAACACTGAGCAGTTCTTC. This translates into CASSNRGNTEQFF.

The chain joins TRBV5-1 to TRBJ2-2, with 7 bases that match TRBD2. Germline CDR1 SGHRS, CDR2 YFSETQ. J was trimmed by 6 bases and V by 0 bases; bases with no gene match: 14. The CDR3 contains 18 residues. CDR3 sequence reads: CASSLALTSVPRAGELFF. In nucleotides, the CDR3 is TGCGCCAGCAGCTTGGCCCTAACTAGCGTGCCGAGAGCCGGGGAGCTGTTTTTT.

This clone was detected only a few times. The chain combines TRBV5-8 with TRBJ2-3; D is possibly TRBD2 (7 bases). The CDR3 runs 17 residues. The germline CDR1 and CDR2 sequences are SGHTS and YDEGEE. The ends were cut back, 3 bases at V and 3 bases at J, with 20 bases in the middle. CDR3 sequence (DNA): TGTGCCAGCAGCTCCTCCACTGGGGGGGCTTGGACAGATACGCAGTATTTT. Its translation: CASSSSTGGAWTDTQYF.

The chain uses TRBV7-2 and TRBJ1-2; maybe TRBD1 (5 bases). CDR3 size: 13 residues. Germline CDR1 is SGHTA and CDR2 is FQGNSA. Trimming pared 5 bases from V and 2 bases from J, leaving 9 bases between. The CDR3 DNA follows: TGTGCCAGCAGCCTGAGACAGAACTATGGCTACACCTTC. Its translation is CASSLRQNYGYTF.

This clone has just one count. The genes are TRBV7-2 and TRBJ2-1; the D is unclear. Trimming left V 0 bases short and J 6 bases short, with 15 bases between. The CDR3 length is 16 residues. Germline-derived CDR1 and CDR2 are SGHTA and FQGNSA. The CDR3 here is CASSLAVGRRVNEQFF. The CDR3 region has the DNA TGTGCCAGCAGCTTAGCAGTCGGCCGCCGGGTCAATGAGCAGTTCTTC.

The chain combines TRBV28 with TRBJ2-7, with D perhaps TRBD2 (5 bases). The CDR3 is 11 residues long. Per the germline V gene, CDR1 is MDHEN and CDR2 is SYDVKM. Between the trimmed V and J ends, which lost 3 bases and 12 bases, there was a span of 12 bases. The CDR3 bases are TGTGCCAGCAGTTTGGAGGTAATAAGGTACTTC. Translating it yields CASSLEVIRYF.

Only a few counts were recorded for this clone. V is TRBV28 and J is TRBJ2-7; weak D call: TRBD2 (6 bases). This CDR3 has 18 amino acids. The germline gives CDR1 MDHEN, CDR2 SYDVKM. V was shortened by 6 bases and J by 0 bases, with 24 bases between the two germline ends. The CDR3, as DNA: TGTGCCAGCAGCCCACAACTCGGCGGAGGGCCTAGCTCCTACGAGCAGTACTTC. Its translation is CASSPQLGGGPSSYEQYF.

V gene TRBV2 combines with J gene TRBJ1-2; D not certain. The CDR3 consists of 13 residues. Per the germline V gene, CDR1 is SNHLY and CDR2 is FYNNEI. V lost 3 bases and J lost 3, with 8 bases in between. The CDR3 coding sequence is TGTGCCAGCAGTGAGTGGCCCGACTATGGCTACACCTTC. Translated: CASSEWPDYGYTF. Drawing the rest from reference TRBV2 and TRBJ1-2, the complete variable domain is EPEVTQTPSHQVTQMGQEVILRCVPISNHLYFYWYRQILGQKVEFLVSFYNNEISEKSEIFDDQFSVERPDGSNFTLKIRSTKLEDSAMYFCASSEWPDYGYTFGSGTRLTVV.

The J gene is TRBJ2-7, the V gene TRBV7-2; D is unclear. This CDR3 is 15 amino acids long. Deletions cut 4 bases from V and 1 base from J, with 14 bases between. The germline V gene has CDR1 SGHTA and CDR2 FQGNSA. The CDR3, as DNA: TGTGCCAGCAGCTCCCGGTCATACGGGTCCTACGAGCAGTACTTC. Translated: CASSSRSYGSYEQYF.

CDR3 in amino acids: CATSGPQGVRTDTQYF. Here the CDR3 DNA reads TGTGCCACCAGTGGTCCCCAGGGGGTCCGCACAGATACGCAGTATTTT. V usage is TRBV15 and J usage is TRBJ2-3, with 7 bases that match TRBD1. Germline trimming cut 6 bases from V and 1 base from J; bases unmatched to any gene: 10. The germline V gene encodes CDR1 LNHNV and CDR2 YYDKDF (reference sequence). The CDR3 has 16 residues. The complete variable domain, with remaining parts taken from reference TRBV15 and TRBJ2-3, reads DAMVIQNPRYQVTQFGKPVTLSCSQTLNHNVMYWYQQKSSQAPKLLFHYYDKDFNNEADTPDNFQSRRPNTSFCFLDIRSPGLGDTAMYLCATSGPQGVRTDTQYFGPGTRLTVL.

The chain is built from TRBV5-4 and TRBJ1-6; D gene unclear. The CDR3 sequence is 15 residues long. The V end lost 9 bases, the J end lost 0 bases, and 13 bases lay between the germline ends. Per the germline V gene, CDR1 is SGHNT and CDR2 is YYREEE (reference sequence). CDR3 sequence reads: CAIGVQSSYNSPLHF. CDR3 bases: TGTGCCATCGGGGTCCAGAGCTCCTATAATTCACCCCTCCACTTT.

For this clone: One junction end does not reproduce the germline sequence, and a read error may be involved. This CDR3 reads CAARDRGNQPQHF. CDR3 coding DNA: TGCGCTGCTCGGGACAGGGGAAATCAGCCCCAGCATTTT. The V gene is TRBV19, the J gene TRBJ1-5; 10 bases match TRBD1. This CDR3 comprises 13 residues. The germline V gene encodes CDR1 LNHDA and CDR2 SQIVND (reference sequence).

The CDR3 sequence: CASSQEHPGIDRIPSYEQYF. The CDR3 DNA is TGCGCCAGCAGCCAAGAACACCCCGGCATCGACAGAATTCCTTCCTACGAGCAGTACTTC. The rearrangement uses TRBV4-3 and TRBJ2-7, with D possibly matching TRBD1 (5 bases). The CDR3 is 20 amino acids. Germline V gives CDR1 LGHNA, CDR2 YSLEER. V shed 0 bases and J shed 1 base, with 25 bases lying between them.

The rearrangement uses TRBV10-2 and TRBJ2-7; the D is unclear. The CDR3 loop spans 15 amino acids. Trimming cost V 3 bases and J 2 bases, with 14 bases left between them. CDR1 and CDR2 from the germline V gene are WSHSY and SAAADI. The CDR3 loop is CASSDPTLGPYEQYF. For the CDR3, the DNA is TGCGCCAGCAGTGATCCCACCCTAGGCCCCTACGAGCAGTACTTC.

The chain joins TRBV30 to TRBJ1-2; the D gene is possibly TRBD1 (6 bases). CDR3 size: 17 residues. The V gene lost 1 base and the J gene lost 1 base, with 19 bases spanning the gap. Germline V gene lookup returns CDR1 GTSNPN and CDR2 SVGIG (reference sequence). CDR3 sequence: CAWSETGVRRFNYGYTF. The DNA for the CDR3 is TGTGCCTGGAGTGAGACAGGTGTCCGACGCTTTAACTATGGCTACACCTTC.

The chain uses TRBV6-6 and TRBJ2-1, with TRBD2 identical over 10 bases. Germline V gives CDR1 MNHNY, CDR2 SVGAGI (reference sequence). The trim removed 2 bases at V and 8 bases at J, leaving 6 bases unmatched. CDR3 length equals 15 residues. CDR3 in amino acids: CASSYELAGLHEQFF. The CDR3 DNA reads TGTGCCAGCAGTTACGAACTAGCGGGACTTCATGAGCAGTTCTTC.

V and J are TRBV29-1 and TRBJ1-1; D uncertain. The CDR3 is made up of 12 amino acids. Per germline, CDR1 SQVTM and CDR2 ANQGSEA. Trimming stripped 7 bases from V and 3 bases from J, with 12 bases between. CDR3 in amino acids: CSAPLADTEAFF. CDR3 sequence (DNA): TGCAGCGCCCCCCTCGCGGACACTGAAGCTTTCTTT.

V usage is TRBV7-9 and J usage is TRBJ1-2; a weak D match, TRBD1 (5 bases). Between the trimmed V and J ends, which lost 6 bases and 0 bases, there was a span of 8 bases. This CDR3 has 13 amino acids. Germline V gene sequence: CDR1 SEHNR, CDR2 FQNEAQ (reference sequence). This CDR3 reads CASSPTANYGYTF. The CDR3 DNA sequence: TGTGCCAGCAGTCCGACAGCTAACTATGGCTACACCTTC.

The chain recombines TRBV5-1 with TRBJ1-1; unclear D gene. The CDR3 length is 13 residues. Trimming removed 4 bases at V and 7 bases at J, with 14 bases between. CDR1 is SGHRS and CDR2 is YFSETQ in the germline V gene. The CDR3 DNA sequence: TGCGCCAGCAGCCTACCACCGCGAGGTGAAGCTTTCTTT. It yields the protein CASSLPPRGEAFF.

This chain joins TRBV5-1 and TRBJ2-3; D is possibly TRBD1 (5 bases). V shed 4 bases and J shed 1 base, with 10 bases lying between them. CDR3 length: 14 residues. CDR1 and CDR2 from the germline V gene are SGHRS and YFSETQ. The CDR3 sequence is CASSQGAGTDTQYF. CDR3 nucleotides: TGCGCCAGCAGCCAGGGCGCGGGCACAGATACGCAGTATTTT.

This chain connects TRBV4-3 to TRBJ2-7; D is unresolved. Trimming shortened V by 0 bases and J by 0 bases, and 18 bases separated the two germline ends. CDR1 and CDR2 from the germline V gene are LGHNA and YSLEER. This CDR3 spans 18 amino acids. This CDR3 is CASSQDVSGLWSSYEQYF. The DNA for the CDR3 is TGCGCCAGCAGCCAAGATGTGTCTGGGTTGTGGAGCTCCTACGAGCAGTACTTC.

The rearrangement links TRBV10-3 to TRBJ1-1, with D unclear. The CDR3 extends over 13 amino acids. Trimming took 6 bases from V and 1 from J, leaving 9 bases between them. Per germline, CDR1 ENHRY and CDR2 SYGVKD. The CDR3 loop reads CAIRSTGNTEAFF. The CDR3 region has the DNA TGTGCCATCAGATCGACGGGGAACACTGAAGCTTTCTTT.

This clone occurred a few times. The gene calls are TRBV9 and TRBJ1-2; D is ambiguous. The CDR3 has 13 amino acids. V was clipped by 0 bases and J by 2 bases, with 5 bases between them. Germline CDR1 reads SGDLS; CDR2 reads YYNGEE. The CDR3 loop is CASSVARNYGYTF. The CDR3 DNA reads TGTGCCAGCAGCGTAGCTAGGAACTATGGCTACACCTTC.

This rearrangement joins TRBV6-1 to TRBJ1-5, with a possible D match to TRBD1 (5 bases). Trimming pared 5 bases from V and 5 bases from J, leaving 7 bases between. This CDR3 has 12 residues. Germline lookup yields CDR1 MNHNS and CDR2 SASEGT. The CDR3 sequence: CASSQGDQPQHF. The CDR3 region has the DNA TGTGCCAGCAGTCAGGGCGATCAGCCCCAGCATTTT.